This note documents a single TCR beta chain sequence. As yet, its antigen is unknown. This same CDR3 is encoded by further DNA sequences in the sample. The data stem from a study of cytomegalovirus exposure and HLA in healthy donors. For the study at large: The 120 validation repertoires and the roughly 680 first-cohort repertoires shared a platform, a later analysis reported. Whole-study results and caveats: There were around 160 TCR beta chains listed as cytomegalovirus-associated. The tendency of first-cohort TCR clusters to co-occur in the roughly 130 validation repertoires emerged from a later analysis.

The CDR3 runs to 11 residues. V lost 1 base and J lost 5, with 3 bases in between. The germline CDR1 and CDR2 sequences are SGHDT and YYEEEE. Method: immunoSEQ multiplex PCR; TCRdb's copy keeps in-frame clones and lacks some. The sample lists about 200,000 clones, approximately 82% occurring once. The chain uses TRBV5-6 and TRBJ2-5; D call uncertain. This sequence was found in a woman aged 25-40 years in good health and CMV-seropositive. Sequencing was carried out using PBMCs. CDR3 sequence (DNA): TGTGCCAGCAGCTTGCGGGAGACCCAGTACTTC. Translated: CASSLRETQYF.